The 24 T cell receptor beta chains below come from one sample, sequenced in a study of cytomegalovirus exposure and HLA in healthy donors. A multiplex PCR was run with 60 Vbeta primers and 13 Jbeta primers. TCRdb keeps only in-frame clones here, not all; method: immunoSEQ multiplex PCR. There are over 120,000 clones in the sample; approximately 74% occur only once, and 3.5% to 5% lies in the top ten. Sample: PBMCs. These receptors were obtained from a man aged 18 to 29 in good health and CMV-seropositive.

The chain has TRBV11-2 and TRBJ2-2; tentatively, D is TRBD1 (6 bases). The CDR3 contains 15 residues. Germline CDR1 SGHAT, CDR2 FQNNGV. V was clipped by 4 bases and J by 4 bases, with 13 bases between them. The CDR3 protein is CASSSAQGITGELFF. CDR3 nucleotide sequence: TGTGCCAGCAGCTCCGCCCAGGGGATCACCGGGGAGCTGTTTTTT.

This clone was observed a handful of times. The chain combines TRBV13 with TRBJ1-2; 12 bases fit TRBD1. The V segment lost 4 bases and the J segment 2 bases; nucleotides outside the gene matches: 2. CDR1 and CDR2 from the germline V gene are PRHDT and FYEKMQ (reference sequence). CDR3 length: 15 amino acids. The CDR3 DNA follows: TGTGCCAGCAGCTGGGGACAGGGGGCAAACTATGGCTACACCTTC. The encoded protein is CASSWGQGANYGYTF.

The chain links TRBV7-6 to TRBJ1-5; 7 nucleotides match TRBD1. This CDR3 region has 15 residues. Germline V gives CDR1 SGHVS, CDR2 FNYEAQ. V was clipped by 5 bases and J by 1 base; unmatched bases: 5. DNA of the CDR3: TGTGCCAGCAGCCCTGGGACAGCGAGCAATCAGCCCCAGCATTTT. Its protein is CASSPGTASNQPQHF.

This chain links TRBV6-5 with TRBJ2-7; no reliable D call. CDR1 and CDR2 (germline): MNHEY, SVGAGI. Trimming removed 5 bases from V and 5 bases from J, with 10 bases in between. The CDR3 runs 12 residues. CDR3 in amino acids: CASSRLSDEQYF. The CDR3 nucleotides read TGTGCCAGCAGTCGACTTTCAGACGAGCAGTACTTC.

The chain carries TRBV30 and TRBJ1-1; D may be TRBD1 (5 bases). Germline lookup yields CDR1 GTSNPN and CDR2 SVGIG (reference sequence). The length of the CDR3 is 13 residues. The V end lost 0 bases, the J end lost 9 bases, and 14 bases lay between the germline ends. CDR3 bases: TGTGCCTGGAGTGTAGACCGCAGGGATCAAGCTTTCTTT. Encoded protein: CAWSVDRRDQAFF.

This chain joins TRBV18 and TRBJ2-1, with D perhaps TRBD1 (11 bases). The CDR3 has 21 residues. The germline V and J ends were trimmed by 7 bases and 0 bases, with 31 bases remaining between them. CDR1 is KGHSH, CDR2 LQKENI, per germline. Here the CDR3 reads CASLDRGQGTSALSSYNEQFF. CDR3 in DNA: TGTGCCAGCTTGGACAGGGGGCAAGGGACTAGCGCTTTAAGCTCCTACAATGAGCAGTTCTTC.

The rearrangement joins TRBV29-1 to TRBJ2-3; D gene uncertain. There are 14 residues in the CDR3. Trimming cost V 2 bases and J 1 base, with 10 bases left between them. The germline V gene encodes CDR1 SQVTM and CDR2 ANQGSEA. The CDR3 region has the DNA TGCAGCGTTGAATCCCGGGTCGGCACAGATACGCAGTATTTT. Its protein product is CSVESRVGTDTQYF.

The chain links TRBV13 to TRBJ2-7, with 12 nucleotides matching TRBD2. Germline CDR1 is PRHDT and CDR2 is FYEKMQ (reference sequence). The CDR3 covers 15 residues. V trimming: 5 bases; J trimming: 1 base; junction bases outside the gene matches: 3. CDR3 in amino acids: CASSLGLAGSYEQYF. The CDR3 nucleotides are TGTGCCAGCAGCCTGGGACTAGCGGGTTCCTACGAGCAGTACTTC.

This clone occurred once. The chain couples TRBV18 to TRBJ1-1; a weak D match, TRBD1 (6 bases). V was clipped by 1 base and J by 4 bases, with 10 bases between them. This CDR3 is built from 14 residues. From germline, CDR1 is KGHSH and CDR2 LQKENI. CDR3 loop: CASSPQAGVTEAFF. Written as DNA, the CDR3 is TGTGCCAGCTCACCACAGGCAGGGGTCACTGAAGCTTTCTTT.

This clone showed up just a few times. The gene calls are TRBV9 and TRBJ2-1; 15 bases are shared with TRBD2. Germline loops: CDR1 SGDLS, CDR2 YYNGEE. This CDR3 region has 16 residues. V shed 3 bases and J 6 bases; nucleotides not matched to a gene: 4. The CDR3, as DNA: TGTGCCAGCAGCGCGGGACTAGCGGGAGGCCCCAATGAGCAGTTCTTC. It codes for CASSAGLAGGPNEQFF.

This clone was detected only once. CDR3 sequence: CASSLRDLLAGVGEQYF. CDR3 coding DNA: TGTGCCAGCAGCTTGCGAGACTTACTAGCGGGAGTAGGCGAGCAGTACTTC. The chain is built from TRBV7-2 and TRBJ2-7, with TRBD2 matching 11 bases. The CDR3 consists of 17 residues. Trimming cost V 3 bases and J 6 bases; bases outside gene matches: 13. Germline CDR1 SGHTA, CDR2 FQGNSA.

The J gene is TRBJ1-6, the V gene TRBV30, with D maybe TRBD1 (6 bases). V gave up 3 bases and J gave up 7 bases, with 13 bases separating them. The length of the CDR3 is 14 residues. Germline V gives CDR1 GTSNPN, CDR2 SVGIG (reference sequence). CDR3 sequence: CAWRGGAKNSPLHF. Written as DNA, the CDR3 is TGTGCCTGGAGAGGGGGGGCTAAAAATTCACCCCTCCACTTT.

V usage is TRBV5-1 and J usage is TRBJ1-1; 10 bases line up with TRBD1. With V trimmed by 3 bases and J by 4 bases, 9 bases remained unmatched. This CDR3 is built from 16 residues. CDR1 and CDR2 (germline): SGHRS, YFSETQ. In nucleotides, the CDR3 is TGCGCCAGCAGCTACTCCGGGACAGGGGTCTCCACTGAAGCTTTCTTT. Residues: CASSYSGTGVSTEAFF.

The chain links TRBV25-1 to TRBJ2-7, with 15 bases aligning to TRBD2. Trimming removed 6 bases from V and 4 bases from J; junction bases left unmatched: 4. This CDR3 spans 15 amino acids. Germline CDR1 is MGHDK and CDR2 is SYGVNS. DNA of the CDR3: TGTGCCAGCAGAGGACTAGCGGGAGGGTTATACGAGCAGTACTTC. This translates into CASRGLAGGLYEQYF.

The CDR3 loop is CASRSTGFSRYEQYF. CDR3 sequence (DNA): TGTGCCAGCAGGTCAACAGGGTTTTCCAGATACGAGCAGTACTTC. The V and J genes are TRBV27 and TRBJ2-7, with D perhaps TRBD1 (6 bases). This CDR3 is 15 amino acids long. The germline V gene encodes CDR1 MNHEY and CDR2 SMNVEV (reference sequence). Trimming removed 6 bases at V and 4 bases at J, with 19 bases between.

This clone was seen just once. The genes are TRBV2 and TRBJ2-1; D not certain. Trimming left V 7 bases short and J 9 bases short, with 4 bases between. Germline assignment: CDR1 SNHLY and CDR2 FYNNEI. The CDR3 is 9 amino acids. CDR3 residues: CASNGEQFF. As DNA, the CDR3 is TGTGCCAGCAACGGTGAGCAGTTCTTC.

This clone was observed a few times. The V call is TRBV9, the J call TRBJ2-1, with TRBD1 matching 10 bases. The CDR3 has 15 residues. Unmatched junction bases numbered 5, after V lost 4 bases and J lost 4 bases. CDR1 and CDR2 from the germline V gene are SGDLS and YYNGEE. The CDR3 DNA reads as TGTGCCAGCAGCCCGACAGGGGGCGAGTACAATGAGCAGTTCTTC. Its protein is CASSPTGGEYNEQFF.

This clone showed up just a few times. This CDR3 reads CASSLGQFNQPQHF. For the CDR3, the DNA is TGTGCCAGCAGCTTAGGACAGTTCAATCAGCCCCAGCATTTT. The chain is built from TRBV7-6 and TRBJ1-5; tentative D call: TRBD1 (5 bases). This CDR3 has 14 residues. The V gene's germline CDR1 is SGHVS and CDR2 FNYEAQ. V was pared by 1 base and J by 3 bases, with 7 bases between.

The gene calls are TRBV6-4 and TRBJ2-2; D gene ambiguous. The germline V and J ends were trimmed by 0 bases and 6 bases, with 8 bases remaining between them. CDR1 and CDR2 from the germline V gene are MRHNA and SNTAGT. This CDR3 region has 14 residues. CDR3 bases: TGTGCCAGCAGTGACTCTGCCCCGGCCGGGGAGCTGTTTTTT. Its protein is CASSDSAPAGELFF.

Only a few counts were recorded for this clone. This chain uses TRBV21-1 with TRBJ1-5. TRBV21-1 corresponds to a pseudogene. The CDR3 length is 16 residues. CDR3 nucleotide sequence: TGTGCCAGCGGCGCACAACTACAGGGAGGGAACCAGCCCCAGCATTTT. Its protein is CASGAQLQGGNQPQHF.

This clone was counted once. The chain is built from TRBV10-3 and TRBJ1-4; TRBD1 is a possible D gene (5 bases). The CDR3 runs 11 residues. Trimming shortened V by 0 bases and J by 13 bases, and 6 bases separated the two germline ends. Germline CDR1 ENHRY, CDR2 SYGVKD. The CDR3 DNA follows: TGTGCCATCAGTGAGTCGGGGGGACTGTTTTTT. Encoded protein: CAISESGGLFF.

The CDR3 loop reads CAISLLAGGPVNEQFF. The CDR3 DNA is TGTGCCATCAGTCTACTAGCGGGAGGGCCTGTCAATGAGCAGTTCTTC. The V gene is TRBV10-3, the J gene TRBJ2-1; 13 positions match TRBD2. There are 16 residues in the CDR3. Germline loops: CDR1 ENHRY, CDR2 SYGVKD. The trim removed 5 bases at V and 6 bases at J, leaving 7 bases unmatched.

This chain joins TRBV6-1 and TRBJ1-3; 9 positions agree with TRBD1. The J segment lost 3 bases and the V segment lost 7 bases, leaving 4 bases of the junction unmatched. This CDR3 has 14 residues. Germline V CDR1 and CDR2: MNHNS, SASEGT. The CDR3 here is CASITGGYGNTIYF. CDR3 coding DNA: TGTGCCAGCATTACAGGGGGCTATGGAAACACCATATATTTT.

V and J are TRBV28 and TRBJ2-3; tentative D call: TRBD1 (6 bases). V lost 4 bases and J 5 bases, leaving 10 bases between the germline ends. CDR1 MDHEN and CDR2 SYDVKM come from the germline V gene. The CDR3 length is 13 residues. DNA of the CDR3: TGTGCCAGCAGTTCAGGGGAATTAGATACGCAGTATTTT. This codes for CASSSGELDTQYF. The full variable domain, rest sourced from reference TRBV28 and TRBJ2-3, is DVKVTQSSRYLVKRTGEKVFLECVQDMDHENMFWYRQDPGLGLRLIYFSYDVKMKEKGDIPEGYSVSREKKERFSLILESASTNQTSMYLCASSSGELDTQYFGPGTRLTVL.